Below are 28 T cell receptor beta chains sequenced from a single sample in a study of cytomegalovirus exposure and HLA in healthy donors. The PCR made use of 60 Vbeta and 13 Jbeta primers. Measured with immunoSEQ multiplex PCR; TCRdb has only the in-frame clones, and not every one. The repertoire has 180,000 or so clones, around 80% of them found once; the top ten carry 1.4%. Source material: PBMCs. Receptor source: a man aged 18 to 35 in good health and CMV-seronegative.

The V call is TRBV29-1, the J call TRBJ2-5, with D possibly matching TRBD1 (5 bases). The J call may be wrong; the DNA end is better matched by TRBJ2-7. CDR1 and CDR2 (germline): SQVTM, ANQGSEA. This CDR3 comprises 14 residues. CDR3 bases: TGCAGCGTAAAGGCTTATCAGGGTTCCCACGAGCAGTACTTC. Residues: CSVKAYQGSHEQYF.

The CDR3 reads CASSLTGGTDTQYF. CDR3 DNA sequence: TGTGCCAGCAGCTTGACGGGGGGGACAGATACGCAGTATTTT. The chain uses TRBV7-2 and TRBJ2-3; 8 bases are shared with TRBD2. This CDR3 comprises 14 residues. The ends lost 3 bases at V and 3 bases at J; junction bases unmatched: 2. Germline V CDR1 and CDR2: SGHTA, FQGNSA.

This chain uses TRBV6-5 with TRBJ1-2, with D perhaps TRBD1 (5 bases). CDR1 is MNHEY, CDR2 SVGAGI, per germline. CDR3 length: 13 amino acids. Trimming took off 8 bases at V and 0 bases at J, with 10 bases between the two ends. In nucleotides, the CDR3 is TGTGCCAGCCGGGGGTACACTAACTATGGCTACACCTTC. It specifies CASRGYTNYGYTF.

This clone was seen once. The V and J genes are TRBV11-2 and TRBJ2-5; D might be TRBD2 (5 bases). Trimming took 6 bases from V and 4 from J, leaving 18 bases between them. Germline CDR1 is SGHAT and CDR2 is FQNNGV. The CDR3 loop spans 15 amino acids. CDR3 nucleotides: TGTGCCAGCAGTGTCACGGGGAATGCTGGAGAGACCCAGTACTTC. The encoded protein is CASSVTGNAGETQYF.

This rearrangement joins TRBV5-1 to TRBJ2-7; 7 nucleotides match TRBD1. V was clipped by 2 bases and J by 5 bases; unmatched bases: 4. Germline-derived CDR1 and CDR2 are SGHRS and YFSETQ. CDR3 size: 13 residues. The CDR3 loop reads CASSLSGTDEQYF. DNA for the CDR3: TGCGCCAGCAGCTTATCCGGGACAGACGAGCAGTACTTC.

The J gene is TRBJ2-7, the V gene TRBV5-4; 8 bases agree with TRBD1. This CDR3 comprises 17 residues. V shed 4 bases, J shed 2 bases, and the junction held 14 bases outside the gene matches. CDR1 is SGHNT and CDR2 is YYREEE in the germline V gene (reference sequence). Written as DNA, the CDR3 is TGTGCCAGCAGCCTACTCCGGAGGACAGGGATCACCTACGAGCAGTACTTC. This gives the protein CASSLLRRTGITYEQYF.

The chain combines TRBV13 with TRBJ2-3; 10 positions match TRBD1. The V gene end was trimmed by 5 bases and the J gene end by 2 bases; junction bases not matched to a gene: 7. The CDR3 runs to 16 residues. Germline CDR1 is PRHDT and CDR2 is FYEKMQ (reference sequence). The CDR3 is CASSAGQGLTTDTQYF. The CDR3 DNA follows: TGTGCCAGCAGCGCGGGACAGGGGTTAACCACAGATACGCAGTATTTT.

This rearrangement joins TRBV5-4 to TRBJ2-2; D gene unclear. Germline V gene sequence: CDR1 SGHNT, CDR2 YYREEE (reference sequence). V was trimmed by 0 bases and J by 6 bases, leaving 3 bases between them. The CDR3 length is 12 residues. The CDR3 region is CASSLVAGELFF. DNA of the CDR3: TGTGCCAGCAGCTTGGTCGCCGGGGAGCTGTTTTTT.

The J gene is TRBJ1-5, the V gene TRBV21-1; the table's TRBD1 call for D was not verified on the DNA. TRBV21-1 is a listed pseudogene. This CDR3 contains 19 residues. The chain's CDR3 is CASSKGRDRYHFSNQPQHF. The CDR3 DNA follows: TGTGCCAGCAGCAAAGGCAGGGACAGATACCACTTTAGCAATCAGCCCCAGCATTTT.

This clone came up once. This rearrangement joins TRBV7-9 to TRBJ2-7, with 9 bases fitting TRBD1. Trimming removed 4 bases from V and 5 bases from J; junction bases left unmatched: 3. The CDR3 loop spans 13 amino acids. CDR1 is SEHNR and CDR2 is FQNEAQ in the germline V gene (reference sequence). The CDR3 bases are TGTGCCAGCAGCTCGGACAGGGGCAACGAGCAGTACTTC. It translates to CASSSDRGNEQYF.

The chain recombines TRBV29-1 with TRBJ2-3; 12 bases align to TRBD2. Germline V gene lookup returns CDR1 SQVTM and CDR2 ANQGSEA. The CDR3 spans 16 residues. The V and J ends lost 5 bases and 4 bases, in that order; junction bases with no gene match: 10. DNA of the CDR3: TGCAGCGTTTACCCGACTAGCGGGGGCCAGGCAGATACGCAGTATTTT. This gives the protein CSVYPTSGGQADTQYF.

The CDR3 sequence is CASSQTTSGRYEQYF. The CDR3 region has the DNA TGCGCCAGCAGCCAAACGACTAGCGGGCGGTACGAGCAGTACTTC. This chain uses TRBV4-3 with TRBJ2-7, with 10 nucleotides matching TRBD2. J gave up 4 bases and V 2 bases, and 5 bases lay outside the gene matches. Per germline, CDR1 LGHNA and CDR2 YSLEER. This CDR3 contains 15 residues.

The genes are TRBV7-2 and TRBJ1-5; TRBD1 is a possible D gene (6 bases). This CDR3 is 14 amino acids long. Trimming stripped 5 bases from V and 3 bases from J, with 11 bases between. CDR1 is SGHTA, CDR2 FQGNSA, per germline. CDR3 nucleotide sequence: TGTGCCAGCAGCCCGGACAGACACAATCAGCCCCAGCATTTT. Residues: CASSPDRHNQPQHF.

The CDR3 nucleotides are TGTGCCAGCAGCCTAACACACGGGACTAGTAACAATGAGCAGTTCTTC. The encoded protein is CASSLTHGTSNNEQFF. The chain combines TRBV5-8 with TRBJ2-1; the match to TRBD2 covers 8 bases. CDR1 and CDR2 from the germline V gene are SGHTS and YDEGEE. The CDR3 is 16 residues long. V shed 4 bases and J 5 bases; nucleotides not matched to a gene: 11.

The chain employs TRBV7-2 and TRBJ1-2; a possible D gene is TRBD1 (6 bases). The ends were cut back, 2 bases at V and 5 bases at J, with 12 bases in the middle. Germline V gene data show CDR1 as SGHTA and CDR2 as FQGNSA. The CDR3 covers 14 residues. The CDR3 sequence is CASSLSSGEYGYTF. The CDR3 region has the DNA TGTGCCAGCAGCTTATCTTCAGGGGAATATGGCTACACCTTC.

The J gene is TRBJ1-6, the V gene TRBV5-1; TRBD1 is a possible D gene (6 bases). Trimming removed 2 bases at V and 7 bases at J, with 10 bases between. The CDR3 is made up of 14 amino acids. The V gene's germline CDR1 is SGHRS and CDR2 YFSETQ. The CDR3: CASSLGQTNSPLHF. CDR3 sequence (DNA): TGCGCCAGCAGCTTAGGACAGACAAATTCACCCCTCCACTTT.

This clone was seen only once. J is TRBJ1-2 and V is TRBV6-5, with TRBD1 as a possible D gene (6 bases). Germline V gives CDR1 MNHEY, CDR2 SVGAGI. This CDR3 has 15 amino acids. V lost 0 bases to trimming and J lost 4 bases, with 12 bases between them. CDR3 bases: TGTGCCAGCAGTTACTCTCAGGGGCGGGTCTATGGCTACACCTTC. Amino acids: CASSYSQGRVYGYTF.

This clone was recorded once. The chain couples TRBV9 to TRBJ2-5; a possible D gene is TRBD1 (5 bases). Trimming shortened V by 0 bases and J by 4 bases, and 13 bases separated the two germline ends. The CDR3 loop spans 15 amino acids. Germline V gene sequence: CDR1 SGDLS, CDR2 YYNGEE. The CDR3 here is CASSVVAGLRETQYF. In DNA form, the CDR3 reads TGTGCCAGCAGCGTAGTGGCAGGGCTAAGAGAGACCCAGTACTTC.

The chain joins TRBV19 to TRBJ2-6; possibly TRBD1 for D (6 bases). Germline lookup yields CDR1 LNHDA and CDR2 SQIVND (reference sequence). This CDR3 is built from 13 residues. V shed 11 bases and J shed 8 bases, with 16 bases lying between them. The CDR3 nucleotides read TGTGCCGTCAGGACAGACAACACCAACGTCCTGACTTTC. Amino acid sequence: CAVRTDNTNVLTF.

The V call is TRBV7-2, the J call TRBJ2-6, with 11 bases aligning to TRBD1. CDR1 is SGHTA and CDR2 is FQGNSA in the germline V gene. CDR3 length: 17 residues. V lost 7 bases to trimming and J lost 4 bases; unmatched junction nucleotides: 9. CDR3 protein: CASKDGQGAGGANVLTF. In nucleotides, the CDR3 is TGTGCCAGCAAGGACGGACAGGGGGCGGGAGGGGCCAACGTCCTGACTTTC.

DNA for the CDR3: TGTGCCAGCACCCTAAGGACAGGGCCCTACGAGCAGTACTTC. This encodes CASTLRTGPYEQYF. The J gene is TRBJ2-7, the V gene TRBV7-8; 8 nucleotides match TRBD1. The CDR3 sequence is 14 residues long. The V segment lost 7 bases and the J segment 2 bases; nucleotides outside the gene matches: 7. Germline V gene sequence: CDR1 SGHVS, CDR2 FQNEAQ.

This clone appeared a few times. The chain is built from TRBV5-1 and TRBJ1-1; no firm D call. With 0 bases removed from V and 5 bases from J, the gap between germline ends came to 17 bases. There are 16 residues in the CDR3. The germline CDR1 and CDR2 sequences are SGHRS and YFSETQ. The CDR3 sequence is CASSLGVGEWSTEAFF. As DNA, the CDR3 is TGCGCCAGCAGCTTGGGAGTCGGGGAATGGAGTACTGAAGCTTTCTTT.

This clone was seen a handful of times. The chain combines TRBV6-5 with TRBJ1-4; TRBD1 might be the D (5 bases). Per the germline V gene, CDR1 is MNHEY and CDR2 is SVGAGI. The length of the CDR3 is 13 residues. The V end was cut by 10 bases, the J end by 5 bases, with 14 bases between. CDR3: CATARGNNEKLFF. The CDR3 region has the DNA TGTGCCACCGCGCGGGGGAACAATGAAAAACTGTTTTTT.

The rearrangement links TRBV4-3 to TRBJ1-1, with a possible D match to TRBD1 (5 bases). The CDR3 totals 17 residues. Between the trimmed V and J ends, which lost 0 bases and 6 bases, there was a span of 20 bases. Germline values: CDR1 LGHNA, CDR2 YSLEER. This CDR3 is CASSQDPPPGLEAEAFF. The DNA for the CDR3 is TGCGCCAGCAGCCAAGACCCCCCCCCAGGGTTAGAGGCTGAAGCTTTCTTT.

The V call is TRBV5-4, the J call TRBJ1-1; D remains ambiguous. V was trimmed by 3 bases and J by 1 base, leaving 7 bases between them. The germline CDR1 and CDR2 sequences are SGHNT and YYREEE (reference sequence). The CDR3 spans 13 residues. The CDR3 here is CASSSAPNTEAFF. CDR3 DNA: TGTGCCAGCAGCTCCGCGCCGAACACTGAAGCTTTCTTT.

The chain carries TRBV5-6 and TRBJ2-4, with D uncertain. Per germline, CDR1 SGHDT and CDR2 YYEEEE. Trimming stripped 0 bases from V and 4 bases from J, with 11 bases between. The CDR3 is 15 amino acids. DNA for the CDR3: TGTGCCAGCAGCTTGGGACTTCAGAAGAAAAACATTCAGTACTTC. As protein: CASSLGLQKKNIQYF.

This clone was recorded once. The chain uses TRBV7-9 and TRBJ1-2; 7 positions agree with TRBD1. CDR3 length equals 13 residues. The germline V gene encodes CDR1 SEHNR and CDR2 FQNEAQ (reference sequence). After removal of 10 bases from V and 0 bases from J, the junction contained 5 bases not matched to a gene. The CDR3 region is CAIGTVPNYGYTF. As DNA, the CDR3 is TGTGCCATAGGGACAGTTCCTAACTATGGCTACACCTTC.

This CDR3 reads CASSFTQGTQQETQYF. CDR3 bases: TGCGCCAGCAGCTTTACCCAAGGGACACAGCAAGAGACCCAGTACTTC. The V and J genes are TRBV5-1 and TRBJ2-5; D might be TRBD1 (6 bases). V lost 2 bases, J lost 2 bases, and 16 bases lay in between. The CDR3 consists of 16 residues. The V gene's germline CDR1 is SGHRS and CDR2 YFSETQ.